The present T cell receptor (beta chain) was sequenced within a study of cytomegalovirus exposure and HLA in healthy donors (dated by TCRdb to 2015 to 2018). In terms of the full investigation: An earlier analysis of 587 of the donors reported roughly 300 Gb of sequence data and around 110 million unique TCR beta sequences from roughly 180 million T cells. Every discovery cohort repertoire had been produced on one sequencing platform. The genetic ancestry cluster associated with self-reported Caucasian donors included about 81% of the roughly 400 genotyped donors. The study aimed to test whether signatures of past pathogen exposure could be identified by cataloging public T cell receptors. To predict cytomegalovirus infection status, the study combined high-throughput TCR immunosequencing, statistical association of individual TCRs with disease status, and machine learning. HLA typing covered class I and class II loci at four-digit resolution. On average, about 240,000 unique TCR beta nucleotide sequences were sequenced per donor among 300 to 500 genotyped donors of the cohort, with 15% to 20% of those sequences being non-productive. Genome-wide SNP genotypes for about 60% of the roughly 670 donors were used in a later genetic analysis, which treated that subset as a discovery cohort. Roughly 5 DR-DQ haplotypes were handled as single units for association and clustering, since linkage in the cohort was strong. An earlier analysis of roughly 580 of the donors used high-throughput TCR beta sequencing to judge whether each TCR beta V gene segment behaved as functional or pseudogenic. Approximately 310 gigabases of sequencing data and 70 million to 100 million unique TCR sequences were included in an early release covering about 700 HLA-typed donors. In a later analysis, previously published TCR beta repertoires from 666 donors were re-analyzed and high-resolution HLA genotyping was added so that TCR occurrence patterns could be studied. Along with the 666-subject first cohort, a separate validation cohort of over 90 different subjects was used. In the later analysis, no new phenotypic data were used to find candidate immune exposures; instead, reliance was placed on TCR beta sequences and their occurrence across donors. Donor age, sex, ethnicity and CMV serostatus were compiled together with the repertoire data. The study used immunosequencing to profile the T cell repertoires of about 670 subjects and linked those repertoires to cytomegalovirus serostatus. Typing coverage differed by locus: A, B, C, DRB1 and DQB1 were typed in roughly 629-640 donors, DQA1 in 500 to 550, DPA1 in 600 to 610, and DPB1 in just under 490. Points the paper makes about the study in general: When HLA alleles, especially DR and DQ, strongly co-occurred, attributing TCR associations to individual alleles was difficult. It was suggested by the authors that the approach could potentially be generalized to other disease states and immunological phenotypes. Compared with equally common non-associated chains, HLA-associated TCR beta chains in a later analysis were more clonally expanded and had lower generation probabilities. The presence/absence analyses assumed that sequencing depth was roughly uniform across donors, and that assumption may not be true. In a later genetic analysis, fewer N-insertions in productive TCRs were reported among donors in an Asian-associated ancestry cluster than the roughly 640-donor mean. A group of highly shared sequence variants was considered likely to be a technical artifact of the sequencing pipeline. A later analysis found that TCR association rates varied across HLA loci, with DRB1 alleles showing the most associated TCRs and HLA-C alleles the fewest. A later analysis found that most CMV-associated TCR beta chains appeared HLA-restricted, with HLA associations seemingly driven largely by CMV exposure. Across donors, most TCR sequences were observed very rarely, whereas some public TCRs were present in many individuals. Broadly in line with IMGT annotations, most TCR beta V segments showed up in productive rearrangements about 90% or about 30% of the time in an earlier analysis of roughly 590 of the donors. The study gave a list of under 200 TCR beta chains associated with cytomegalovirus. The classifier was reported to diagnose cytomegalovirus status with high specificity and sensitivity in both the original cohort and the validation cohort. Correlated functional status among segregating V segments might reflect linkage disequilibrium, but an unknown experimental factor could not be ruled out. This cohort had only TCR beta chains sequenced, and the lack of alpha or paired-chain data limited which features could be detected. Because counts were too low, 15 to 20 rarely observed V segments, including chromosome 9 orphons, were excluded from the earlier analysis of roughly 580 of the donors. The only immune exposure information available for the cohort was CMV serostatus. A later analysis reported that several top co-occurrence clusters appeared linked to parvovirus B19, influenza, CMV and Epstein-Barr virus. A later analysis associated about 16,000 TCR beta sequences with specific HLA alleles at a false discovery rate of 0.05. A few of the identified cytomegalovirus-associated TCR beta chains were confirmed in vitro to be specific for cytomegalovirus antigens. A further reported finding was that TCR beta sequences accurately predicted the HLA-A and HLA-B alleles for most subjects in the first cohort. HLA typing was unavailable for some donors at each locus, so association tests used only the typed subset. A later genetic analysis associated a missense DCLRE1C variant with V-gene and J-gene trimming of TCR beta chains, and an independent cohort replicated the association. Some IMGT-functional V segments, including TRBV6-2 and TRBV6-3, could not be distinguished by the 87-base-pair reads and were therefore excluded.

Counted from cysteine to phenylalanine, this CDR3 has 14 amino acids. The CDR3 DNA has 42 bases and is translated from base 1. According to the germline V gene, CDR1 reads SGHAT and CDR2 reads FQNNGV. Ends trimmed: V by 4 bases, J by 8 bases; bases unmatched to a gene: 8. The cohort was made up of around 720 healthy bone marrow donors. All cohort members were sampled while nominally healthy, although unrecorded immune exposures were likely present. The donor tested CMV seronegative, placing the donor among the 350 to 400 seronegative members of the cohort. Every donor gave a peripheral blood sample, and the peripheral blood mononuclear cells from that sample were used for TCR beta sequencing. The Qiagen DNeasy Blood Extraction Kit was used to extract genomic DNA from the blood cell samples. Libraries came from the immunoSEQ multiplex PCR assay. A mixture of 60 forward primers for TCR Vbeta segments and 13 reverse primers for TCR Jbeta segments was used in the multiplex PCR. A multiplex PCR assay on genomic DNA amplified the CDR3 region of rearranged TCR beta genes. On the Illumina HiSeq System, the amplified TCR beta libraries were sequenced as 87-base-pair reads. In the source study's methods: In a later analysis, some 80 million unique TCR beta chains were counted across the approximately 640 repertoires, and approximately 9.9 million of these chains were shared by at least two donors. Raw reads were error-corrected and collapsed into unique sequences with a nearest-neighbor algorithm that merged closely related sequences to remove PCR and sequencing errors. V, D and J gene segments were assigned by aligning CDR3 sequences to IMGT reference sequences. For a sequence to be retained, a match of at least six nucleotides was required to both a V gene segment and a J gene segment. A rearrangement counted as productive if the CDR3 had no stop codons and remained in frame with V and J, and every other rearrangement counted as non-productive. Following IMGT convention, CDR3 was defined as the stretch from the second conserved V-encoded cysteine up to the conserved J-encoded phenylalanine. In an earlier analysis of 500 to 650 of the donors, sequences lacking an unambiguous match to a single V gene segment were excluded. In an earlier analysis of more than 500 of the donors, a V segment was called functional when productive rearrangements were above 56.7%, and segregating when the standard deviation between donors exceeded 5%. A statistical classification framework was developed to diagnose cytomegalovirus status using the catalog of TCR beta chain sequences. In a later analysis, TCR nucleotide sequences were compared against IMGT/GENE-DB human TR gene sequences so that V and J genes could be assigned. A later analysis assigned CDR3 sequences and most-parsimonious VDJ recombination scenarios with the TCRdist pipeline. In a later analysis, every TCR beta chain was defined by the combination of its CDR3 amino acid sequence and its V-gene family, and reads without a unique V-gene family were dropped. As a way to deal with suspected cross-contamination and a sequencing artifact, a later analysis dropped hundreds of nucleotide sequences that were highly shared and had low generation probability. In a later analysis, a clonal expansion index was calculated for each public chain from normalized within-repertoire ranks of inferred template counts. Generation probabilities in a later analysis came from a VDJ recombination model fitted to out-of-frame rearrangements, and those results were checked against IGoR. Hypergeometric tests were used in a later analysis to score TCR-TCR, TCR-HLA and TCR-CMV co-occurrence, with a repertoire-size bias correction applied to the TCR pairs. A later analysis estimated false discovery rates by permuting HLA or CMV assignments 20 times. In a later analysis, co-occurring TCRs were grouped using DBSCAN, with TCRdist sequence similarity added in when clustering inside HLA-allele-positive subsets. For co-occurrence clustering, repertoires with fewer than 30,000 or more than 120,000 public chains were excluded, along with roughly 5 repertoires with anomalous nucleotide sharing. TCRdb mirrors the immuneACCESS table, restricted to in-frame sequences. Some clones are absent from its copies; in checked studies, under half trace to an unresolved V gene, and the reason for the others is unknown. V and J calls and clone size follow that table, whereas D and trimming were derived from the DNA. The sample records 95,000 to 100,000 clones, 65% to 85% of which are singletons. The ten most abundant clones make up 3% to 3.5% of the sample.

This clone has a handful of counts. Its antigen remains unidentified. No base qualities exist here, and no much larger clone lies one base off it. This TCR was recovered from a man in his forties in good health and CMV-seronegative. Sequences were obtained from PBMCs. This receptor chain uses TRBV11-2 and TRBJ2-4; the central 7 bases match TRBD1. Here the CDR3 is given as CASSSGGQGDIQYF. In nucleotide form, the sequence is TGTGCCAGCAGCTCCGGCGGGCAGGGGGACATTCAGTACTTC.